One sample yielded the 26 T cell receptor beta chains listed below, sequenced in a study of the immune and genomic landscape of osteosarcoma. Osteosarcoma specimens were post-treatment primary, local recurrence and metastasis tumors from poor-prognosis patients. Measured with immunoSEQ multiplex PCR; TCRdb has only the in-frame clones, and not every one. The sample contains roughly 9,800 clones, about 72% of which appear only once. Sequencing input: osteosarcoma tumor tissue from the lung. The source of these receptors is a human donor with osteosarcoma.

The chain employs TRBV29-1 and TRBJ2-7, with 9 bases lining up with TRBD1. V trimming: 7 bases; J trimming: 7 bases; junction bases outside the gene matches: 11. The CDR3 has 13 amino acids. The germline V gene encodes CDR1 SQVTM and CDR2 ANQGSEA. CDR3 residues: CSGGTGNTQEQYF. The CDR3 bases are TGCAGCGGGGGGACAGGGAACACACAAGAGCAGTACTTC.

The chain joins TRBV7-9 to TRBJ2-1; D might be TRBD2 (5 bases). V was shortened by 5 bases and J by 2 bases, with 13 bases between the two germline ends. CDR3 size: 15 residues. In germline, CDR1 is SEHNR, CDR2 FQNEAQ (reference sequence). CDR3 amino acids: CASSQSGLAYNEQFF. As DNA, the CDR3 is TGTGCCAGCAGCCAAAGCGGACTGGCCTACAATGAGCAGTTCTTC.

This clone was seen a few times. The rearrangement joins TRBV5-4 to TRBJ1-5; unclear D gene. This CDR3 region has 13 residues. The V gene's germline CDR1 is SGHNT and CDR2 YYREEE (reference sequence). The germline V and J ends were trimmed by 0 bases and 3 bases, with 4 bases remaining between them. For the CDR3, the DNA is TGTGCCAGCAGCTTGGATATCAATCAGCCCCAGCATTTT. It encodes CASSLDINQPQHF.

This clone was counted once. The J gene is TRBJ1-5, the V gene TRBV19, with 9 bases that match TRBD1. V lost 5 bases, J lost 6 bases, and 8 bases stayed unmatched. From germline, CDR1 is LNHDA and CDR2 SQIVND (reference sequence). The CDR3 loop spans 15 amino acids. CDR3 nucleotide sequence: TGTGCCAGTAGTTCTACAGGGGGCGCGGGTCAGCCCCAGCATTTT. Translated, it gives CASSSTGGAGQPQHF.

J is TRBJ2-7 and V is TRBV6-5; weak D call: TRBD2 (6 bases). V was trimmed by 4 bases and J by 4 bases, leaving 17 bases between them. The CDR3 loop spans 15 amino acids. The V gene's germline CDR1 is MNHEY and CDR2 SVGAGI. CDR3 coding DNA: TGTGCCAGCAGTTCCCCGGGGGTGGGGAAGTACGAGCAGTACTTC. It translates to CASSSPGVGKYEQYF.

The gene calls are TRBV5-1 and TRBJ2-7; the D is unclear. Per the germline V gene, CDR1 is SGHRS and CDR2 is YFSETQ. Trimming removed 0 bases from V and 5 bases from J, with 9 bases in between. This CDR3 is built from 13 residues. This chain's CDR3 is CASSLDSTDEQYF. The CDR3 DNA is TGCGCCAGCAGCTTGGACAGTACGGACGAGCAGTACTTC. The variable domain in full, with the rest retrieved from reference TRBV5-1 and TRBJ2-7, is KAGVTQTPRYLIKTRGQQVTLSCSPISGHRSVSWYQQTPGQGLQFLFEYFSETQRNKGNFPGRFSGRQFSNSRSEMNVSTLELGDSALYLCASSLDSTDEQYFGPGTRLTVT.

This chain joins TRBV9 and TRBJ1-2; no clear D gene. From germline, CDR1 is SGDLS and CDR2 YYNGEE. The CDR3 runs 16 residues. Deletions cut 0 bases from V and 7 bases from J, with 19 bases between. The CDR3 loop reads CASSVGLPGSSIGYTF. The CDR3 DNA follows: TGTGCCAGCAGCGTAGGGCTACCAGGTAGTTCTATTGGCTACACCTTC. Full variable domain (missing parts from reference TRBV9 and TRBJ1-2): DSGVTQTPKHLITATGQRVTLRCSPRSGDLSVYWYQQSLDQGLQFLIQYYNGEERAKGNILERFSAQQFPDLHSELNLSSLELGDSALYFCASSVGLPGSSIGYTFGSGTRLTVV.

The chain carries TRBV9 and TRBJ1-3; D gene unclear. V was cut by 0 bases and J by 3 bases, with 10 bases left in between. The length of the CDR3 is 15 residues. The germline V gene has CDR1 SGDLS and CDR2 YYNGEE. CDR3 sequence (DNA): TGTGCCAGCAGCGTAGCCCCGGGTGGTGGAAACACCATATATTTT. Protein: CASSVAPGGGNTIYF.

The chain is built from TRBV6-1 and TRBJ2-3; 10 bases map to TRBD2. CDR1 and CDR2 (germline): MNHNS, SASEGT. The CDR3 covers 14 residues. J gave up 3 bases and V 10 bases, and 7 bases lay outside the gene matches. This CDR3 is CATTFSGGTDTQYF. The CDR3, as DNA: TGTGCCACAACCTTTAGCGGGGGGACAGATACGCAGTATTTT.

CDR3 coding DNA: TGTGCCAGCAGTTTAGCGGGAGAGGGCTACAATGAGCAGTTCTTC. Amino acids: CASSLAGEGYNEQFF. V is TRBV28 and J is TRBJ2-1; 7 positions match TRBD2. Germline V CDR1 and CDR2: MDHEN, SYDVKM. The trim removed 2 bases at V and 3 bases at J, leaving 4 bases unmatched. The CDR3 is 15 amino acids.

V usage is TRBV30 and J usage is TRBJ2-1; D unresolved. This CDR3 has 11 residues. Germline V gives CDR1 GTSNPN, CDR2 SVGIG (reference sequence). V lost 3 bases, J lost 3 bases, and 3 bases lay in between. The CDR3 protein is CAWSRYNEQFF. CDR3 bases: TGTGCCTGGAGCCGCTACAATGAGCAGTTCTTC. Using reference TRBV30 and TRBJ2-1 for the parts outside the CDR3, the full variable domain is SQTIHQWPATLVQPVGSPLSLECTVEGTSNPNLYWYRQAAGRGLQLLFYSVGIGQISSEVPQNLSASRPQDRQFILSSKKLLLSDSGFYLCAWSRYNEQFFGPGTRLTVL.

The sample holds a few counts of this clone. The chain combines TRBV5-4 with TRBJ2-2, with D unresolved. V was clipped by 3 bases and J by 0 bases, with 9 bases between them. Germline V CDR1 and CDR2: SGHNT, YYREEE (reference sequence). The CDR3 spans 15 residues. The CDR3 loop reads CASSSEVANTGELFF. For the CDR3, the DNA is TGTGCCAGCAGCTCGGAAGTCGCGAACACCGGGGAGCTGTTTTTT.

The chain couples TRBV5-1 to TRBJ1-5; no clear D gene. Germline CDR1 reads SGHRS; CDR2 reads YFSETQ. This CDR3 region has 14 residues. V was trimmed by 4 bases and J by 0 bases, leaving 8 bases between them. CDR3: CASSADGSNQPQHF. As DNA, the CDR3 is TGCGCCAGCAGCGCGGACGGTAGCAATCAGCCCCAGCATTTT. The full variable domain, in which reference TRBV5-1 and TRBJ1-5 provide the parts outside the CDR3, is KAGVTQTPRYLIKTRGQQVTLSCSPISGHRSVSWYQQTPGQGLQFLFEYFSETQRNKGNFPGRFSGRQFSNSRSEMNVSTLELGDSALYLCASSADGSNQPQHFGDGTRLSIL.

This chain joins TRBV23-1 and TRBJ2-7, with a tentative D call TRBD2 (5 bases). TRBV23-1 is an ORF, and what it does is uncertain. Trimming removed 3 bases at V and 2 bases at J, with 14 bases between. The CDR3 runs to 15 residues. The CDR3 bases are TGCGCCAGCAGTCATCGCGGCGGGCGTCCCTACGAGCAGTACTTC. It encodes CASSHRGGRPYEQYF.

The J gene is TRBJ1-1, the V gene TRBV5-1; D is unresolved. V was shortened by 0 bases and J by 6 bases, with 9 bases between the two germline ends. CDR1 SGHRS and CDR2 YFSETQ come from the germline V gene. CDR3 length equals 13 residues. The CDR3 DNA reads TGCGCCAGCAGCTTGGCCGACGCATCTGAAGCTTTCTTT. It codes for CASSLADASEAFF. The complete variable domain, with remaining parts taken from reference TRBV5-1 and TRBJ1-1, reads KAGVTQTPRYLIKTRGQQVTLSCSPISGHRSVSWYQQTPGQGLQFLFEYFSETQRNKGNFPGRFSGRQFSNSRSEMNVSTLELGDSALYLCASSLADASEAFFGQGTRLTVV.

This clone was detected only once. The chain uses TRBV9 and TRBJ2-5; a possible D gene is TRBD2 (6 bases). The germline V and J ends were trimmed by 1 base and 7 bases, with 14 bases remaining between them. Germline V lookup: CDR1 SGDLS, CDR2 YYNGEE. The CDR3 covers 14 residues. CDR3 residues: CASSVTSGLGTQYF. The CDR3 DNA follows: TGTGCCAGCAGCGTAACCAGCGGGCTGGGGACCCAGTACTTC.

The V call is TRBV6-6, the J call TRBJ2-1; 9 bases align to TRBD2. The CDR3 contains 16 residues. Per the germline V gene, CDR1 is MNHNY and CDR2 is SVGAGI (reference sequence). Trimming cost V 7 bases and J 1 base; bases outside gene matches: 8. The DNA for the CDR3 is TGTGCCAGCATCCCCAGCGGGAGGATTTCCTACAATGAGCAGTTCTTC. Its translation is CASIPSGRISYNEQFF.

Only one count was recorded for this clone. The chain is built from TRBV4-2 and TRBJ2-2; TRBD2 might be the D (5 bases). V was clipped by 1 base and J by 4 bases, with 10 bases between them. The CDR3 runs to 15 residues. Germline values: CDR1 LGHNA, CDR2 YNFKEQ. The CDR3 nucleotides read TGTGCCAGCAGCCAAGCGAGGGCCGGCACCGGGGAGCTGTTTTTT. Translating gives CASSQARAGTGELFF.

Sample share makes this clone medium-sized. The rearrangement links TRBV28 to TRBJ2-7; TRBD2 matches 11 bases. The germline V gene has CDR1 MDHEN and CDR2 SYDVKM. Trimming removed 7 bases from V and 7 bases from J; junction bases left unmatched: 9. This CDR3 comprises 14 residues. CDR3 nucleotide sequence: TGTGCCAGCAAAACAGCCGGGACTAGCGGTGAGCAGTACTTC. Its protein is CASKTAGTSGEQYF.

CDR3 sequence reads: CASSDYTDTQYF. The DNA for the CDR3 is TGTGCCAGCAGCGACTACACAGATACGCAGTATTTT. The chain uses TRBV9 and TRBJ2-3; D not resolved. Trimming pared 3 bases from V and 2 bases from J, leaving 4 bases between. Germline V gene data show CDR1 as SGDLS and CDR2 as YYNGEE. CDR3 length: 12 residues.

The V gene is TRBV19, the J gene TRBJ1-3; 8 positions match TRBD1. In germline, CDR1 is LNHDA, CDR2 SQIVND (reference sequence). The CDR3 covers 14 residues. Trimming removed 10 bases from V and 0 bases from J; junction bases left unmatched: 5. CDR3 loop: CATGDRSSGNTIYF. In DNA form, the CDR3 reads TGTGCCACCGGGGACAGGAGCTCTGGAAACACCATATATTTT.

The V gene is TRBV19, the J gene TRBJ2-1; weak D call: TRBD2 (5 bases). There are 17 residues in the CDR3. CDR1 and CDR2 from the germline V gene are LNHDA and SQIVND (reference sequence). The V end was cut by 3 bases, the J end by 6 bases, with 21 bases between. Written as DNA, the CDR3 is TGTGCCAGTAGTATTGGTCTAGCCCTCGACCCCATCAATGAGCAGTTCTTC. Protein sequence: CASSIGLALDPINEQFF.

V usage is TRBV19 and J usage is TRBJ2-5, with 14 bases fitting TRBD2. The CDR3 runs to 16 residues. Looked up from germline, CDR1 is LNHDA and CDR2 is SQIVND (reference sequence). V trimming: 4 bases; J trimming: 5 bases; junction bases outside the gene matches: 6. As DNA, the CDR3 is TGTGCCAGTAGTACCGCCGGGACTAGCGGGAGTGAGACCCAGTACTTC. Protein product: CASSTAGTSGSETQYF.

This clone showed up just once. The chain is built from TRBV15 and TRBJ1-2; D may be TRBD1 (5 bases). The CDR3 totals 16 residues. V lost 0 bases to trimming and J lost 8 bases, with 19 bases between them. CDR1 LNHNV and CDR2 YYDKDF come from the germline V gene (reference sequence). The chain's CDR3 is CATSRDPLQVDTGYTF. The CDR3 bases are TGTGCCACCAGCAGAGACCCCTTACAGGTCGATACGGGCTACACCTTC. Using reference TRBV15 and TRBJ1-2 for the parts outside the CDR3, the full variable domain is DAMVIQNPRYQVTQFGKPVTLSCSQTLNHNVMYWYQQKSSQAPKLLFHYYDKDFNNEADTPDNFQSRRPNTSFCFLDIRSPGLGDTAMYLCATSRDPLQVDTGYTFGSGTRLTVV.

The chain couples TRBV4-2 to TRBJ2-1; perhaps TRBD2 as D (6 bases). Germline V gene lookup returns CDR1 LGHNA and CDR2 YNFKEQ. The CDR3 length is 16 residues. V lost 0 bases, J lost 7 bases, and 16 bases lay in between. CDR3 sequence (DNA): TGTGCCAGCAGCCAAGATGGGCTAGCGACGCAGAATGAGCAGTTCTTC. Protein product: CASSQDGLATQNEQFF.

V usage is TRBV5-1 and J usage is TRBJ1-3, with 7 bases lining up with TRBD1. The V and J ends lost 4 bases and 2 bases, in that order; junction bases with no gene match: 9. CDR3 size: 16 residues. From germline, CDR1 is SGHRS and CDR2 YFSETQ. Here the CDR3 reads CASSRGTGQTGNTIYF. DNA for the CDR3: TGCGCCAGCAGCAGAGGGACGGGACAGACTGGAAACACCATATATTTT.